Each of the 19 T cell receptor beta chains below was sequenced from the same sample in a study of graft-versus-host responses after intestinal transplantation listed by TCRdb under 2021. Library method: the immunoSEQ multiplex PCR assay. In its TCRdb copy, this immuneACCESS table keeps in-frame sequences only and misses some clones. Where compared with another copy, unresolved V genes explain less than half of these, and the others have no known cause. In all, the sample holds over 75,000 clones, and about 83% of those were seen once. In total, the top ten clones hold over 1.1% of the sample. The specimen was PBMCs, collected 255 days after intestinal transplant. These receptor sequences come from a human patient who received an intestinal transplant, so some T cells may come from the graft donor.

The genes are TRBV6-5 and TRBJ2-3; unclear D gene. Trimming stripped 0 bases from V and 2 bases from J, with 6 bases between. Germline V gene sequence: CDR1 MNHEY, CDR2 SVGAGI. The CDR3 sequence is 14 residues long. The DNA for the CDR3 is TGTGCCAGCAGTTACTCGATCGTCACAGATACGCAGTATTTT. Its protein product is CASSYSIVTDTQYF.

The V and J genes are TRBV2 and TRBJ1-3, with TRBD1 identical over 7 bases. This CDR3 region has 14 residues. Germline V gene data show CDR1 as SNHLY and CDR2 as FYNNEI. V gave up 8 bases and J gave up 0 bases; unmatched junction bases: 4. The DNA of the CDR3 is TGTGCCAGCTTCTCAGGGGGCTCTGGAAACACCATATATTTT. It translates to CASFSGGSGNTIYF.

This chain connects TRBV7-3 to TRBJ2-3; no definite D call. CDR1 is SGHTA and CDR2 is FQGTGA in the germline V gene. The germline V and J ends were trimmed by 1 base and 6 bases, with 8 bases remaining between them. The CDR3 spans 13 residues. CDR3 coding DNA: TGTGCCAGCAGCTTAATGTACTCCGATACGCAGTATTTT. Encoded protein: CASSLMYSDTQYF.

The chain combines TRBV28 with TRBJ2-1; tentative D call: TRBD1 (6 bases). CDR3 length: 16 residues. V lost 5 bases to trimming and J lost 2 bases, with 16 bases between them. The V gene's germline CDR1 is MDHEN and CDR2 SYDVKM. The DNA for the CDR3 is TGTGCCAGCAGTCAGTCGACAGGTAGACCCTACAATGAGCAGTTCTTC. Translated: CASSQSTGRPYNEQFF.

The chain joins TRBV29-1 to TRBJ2-7; D ambiguous. Germline CDR1 is SQVTM and CDR2 is ANQGSEA. This CDR3 comprises 12 residues. The ends were cut back, 6 bases at V and 0 bases at J, with 9 bases in the middle. The DNA for the CDR3 is TGCAGCGTGGCTACGAGCTCCTACGAGCAGTACTTC. The encoded protein is CSVATSSYEQYF.

J is TRBJ1-5 and V is TRBV6-5, with a tentative D call TRBD1 (6 bases). Per germline, CDR1 MNHEY and CDR2 SVGAGI. CDR3 length equals 16 residues. V gave up 4 bases and J gave up 5 bases, with 18 bases separating them. The CDR3 region is CASSFHRVLSDQPQHF. The CDR3 bases are TGTGCCAGCAGTTTCCACAGGGTCCTCTCGGATCAGCCCCAGCATTTT.

This sequence joins TRBV5-1 and TRBJ2-2; D may be TRBD2 (6 bases). The CDR3 is made up of 15 amino acids. Trimming took off 0 bases at V and 5 bases at J, with 11 bases between the two ends. Germline assignment: CDR1 SGHRS and CDR2 YFSETQ. CDR3 in amino acids: CASSLVAGTTGELFF. Written as DNA, the CDR3 is TGCGCCAGCAGCTTGGTTGCGGGGACGACCGGGGAGCTGTTTTTT.

The chain carries TRBV4-2 and TRBJ2-1; D may be TRBD2 (5 bases). CDR1 LGHNA and CDR2 YNFKEQ come from the germline V gene. CDR3 length: 15 residues. V lost 1 base and J 9 bases, leaving 16 bases between the germline ends. The CDR3 DNA is TGTGCCAGCAGCCAAGTGGTGCTGGGGAGTGTTGAGCAGTTCTTC. Translated, it gives CASSQVVLGSVEQFF.

This chain links TRBV19 with TRBJ2-1; weak D call: TRBD2 (6 bases). Trimming removed 5 bases at V and 8 bases at J, with 22 bases between. The germline V gene encodes CDR1 LNHDA and CDR2 SQIVND (reference sequence). The CDR3 has 16 amino acids. The CDR3 DNA is TGTGCCAGTAGTTCGCGACTCCAGCGGGCCATGGATGAGCAGTTCTTC. It translates to CASSSRLQRAMDEQFF.

The chain recombines TRBV30 with TRBJ2-5; D is possibly TRBD2 (5 bases). Per the germline V gene, CDR1 is GTSNPN and CDR2 is SVGIG (reference sequence). The CDR3 loop spans 13 amino acids. The V gene lost 1 base and the J gene lost 3 bases, with 9 bases spanning the gap. The CDR3 DNA follows: TGTGCCTGGAGTGCGGGGAATAAAGAGACCCAGTACTTC. This sequence encodes CAWSAGNKETQYF. Based on the CDR3 plus reference TRBV30 and TRBJ2-5, the full variable domain is SQTIHQWPATLVQPVGSPLSLECTVEGTSNPNLYWYRQAAGRGLQLLFYSVGIGQISSEVPQNLSASRPQDRQFILSSKKLLLSDSGFYLCAWSAGNKETQYFGPGTRLLVL.

CDR3 sequence reads: CASSQGIEQFF. In nucleotides, the CDR3 is TGCGCCAGCAGTCAAGGAATCGAGCAGTTCTTC. The V call is TRBV23-1, the J call TRBJ2-1; D call uncertain. TRBV23-1 is known as an ORF, though its function is uncertain. The CDR3 extends over 11 amino acids. Trimming shortened V by 2 bases and J by 10 bases, and 6 bases separated the two germline ends.

The chain couples TRBV18 to TRBJ2-4; D is unclear. The V end lost 4 bases, the J end lost 0 bases, and 7 bases lay between the germline ends. The CDR3 is 14 residues long. Germline values: CDR1 KGHSH, CDR2 LQKENI. The CDR3 sequence is CASSHFLAKNIQYF. CDR3 DNA: TGTGCCAGCTCACACTTCCTAGCCAAAAACATTCAGTACTTC.

The CDR3 coding sequence is TGTGCCAGCAGCCCCTATGGGATGGGCGGCTACACCTTC. Translated: CASSPYGMGGYTF. This chain joins TRBV7-8 and TRBJ1-2; D unresolved. V gave up 5 bases and J gave up 8 bases, with 15 bases separating them. The germline CDR1 and CDR2 sequences are SGHVS and FQNEAQ. The CDR3 has 13 residues.

The J gene is TRBJ2-7, the V gene TRBV5-1; the match to TRBD2 covers 8 bases. The CDR3 loop spans 15 amino acids. In germline, CDR1 is SGHRS, CDR2 YFSETQ. V lost 0 bases, J lost 2 bases, and 4 bases stayed unmatched. The DNA for the CDR3 is TGCGCCAGCAGCTTGGACGGGGGGGTCGCCTACGAGCAGTACTTC. Translating gives CASSLDGGVAYEQYF.

The sample holds one count of this clone. The genes are TRBV6-6 and TRBJ2-7; no clear D. In germline, CDR1 is MNHNY, CDR2 SVGAGI (reference sequence). The V end lost 0 bases, the J end lost 1 base, and 10 bases lay between the germline ends. This CDR3 comprises 15 residues. The CDR3 DNA is TGTGCCAGCAGTTACTCGATGATTGCATCCTACGAGCAGTACTTC. Amino acid sequence: CASSYSMIASYEQYF.

This sequence joins TRBV5-6 and TRBJ2-7; D call uncertain. The CDR3 has 13 residues. CDR1 is SGHDT, CDR2 YYEEEE, per germline. With 0 bases removed from V and 3 bases from J, the gap between germline ends came to 7 bases. CDR3 nucleotide sequence: TGTGCCAGCAGCTTGGCGGCAATCTACGAGCAGTACTTC. Translated: CASSLAAIYEQYF. The full variable domain, completed using reference TRBV5-6 and TRBJ2-7, is DAGVTQSPTHLIKTRGQQVTLRCSPKSGHDTVSWYQQALGQGPQFIFQYYEEEERQRGNFPDRFSGHQFPNYSSELNVNALLLGDSALYLCASSLAAIYEQYFGPGTRLTVT.

DNA for the CDR3: TGTGCCAGCAGCTTGGAGGGGAAGAACACTGAAGCTTTCTTT. It codes for CASSLEGKNTEAFF. The rearrangement uses TRBV5-4 and TRBJ1-1, with a tentative D call TRBD1 (5 bases). The V gene's germline CDR1 is SGHNT and CDR2 YYREEE (reference sequence). V gave up 0 bases and J gave up 1 base, with 7 bases separating them. The CDR3 is 14 amino acids.

The V gene is TRBV2, the J gene TRBJ1-2; D not resolved. Germline V gene data show CDR1 as SNHLY and CDR2 as FYNNEI. V shed 5 bases and J shed 6 bases, with 13 bases lying between them. The CDR3 has 13 amino acids. The CDR3 sequence is CASSFSLKDGYTF. The CDR3 nucleotides are TGTGCCAGCAGTTTTAGCCTGAAGGATGGCTACACCTTC.

In DNA form, the CDR3 reads TGTGCCAGCAGTAGACCAAAGACGGGTAAAAGCTCTGGGGCCAACGTCCTGACTTTC. Translated, it gives CASSRPKTGKSSGANVLTF. The rearrangement uses TRBV6-4 and TRBJ2-6; the D is unclear. The V gene lost 5 bases and the J gene lost 0 bases, with 20 bases spanning the gap. Germline CDR1 and CDR2: MRHNA and SNTAGT. The CDR3 sequence is 19 residues long.